One T cell receptor (beta chain) is described in this entry. Its antigen is unknown. A second PCR of about 6 to 11 cycles used a sample-barcoded 5' primer and a J-beta primer mix. From the 5' RACE reads, TCRdb called clonotypes with MiXCR, one entry per CDR3 protein. The data show 1.5 million to 2 million distinct CDR3 sequences, about 50% seen once. A minimum of 7 million PBMCs was isolated per sample. This specimen belongs to a study of blood T cells in healthy people across ages. General study results and limits: Higher diversity, along with more naive CD4+ cells, distinguished long-lived donors from aged donors.

This CDR3 contains 14 residues. The germline gives CDR1 MDHEN, CDR2 SYDVKM. V lost 6 bases, J lost 8 bases, and 9 bases stayed unmatched. The sequencing sample was made of blood. This sequence was found in a woman aged 40-49 years in good health. The V and J genes are TRBV28 and TRBJ1-2, with 10 positions matching TRBD1. CDR3 DNA: TGTGCCAGCAGAACCACGGGACAGGGGCACGGCTACACCTTC. Protein: CASRTTGQGHGYTF.